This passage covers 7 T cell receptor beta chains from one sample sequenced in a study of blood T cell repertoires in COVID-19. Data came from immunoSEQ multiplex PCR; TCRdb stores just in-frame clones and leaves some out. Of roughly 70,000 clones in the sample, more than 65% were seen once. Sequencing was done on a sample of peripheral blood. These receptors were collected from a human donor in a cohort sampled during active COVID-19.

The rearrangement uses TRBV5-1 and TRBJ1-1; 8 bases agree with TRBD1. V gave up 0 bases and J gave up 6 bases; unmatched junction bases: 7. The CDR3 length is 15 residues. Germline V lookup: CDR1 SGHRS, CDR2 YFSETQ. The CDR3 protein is CASSLVSGGGSEAFF. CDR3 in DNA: TGCGCCAGCAGCTTGGTATCAGGGGGCGGGTCTGAAGCTTTCTTT. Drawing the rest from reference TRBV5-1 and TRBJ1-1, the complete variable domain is KAGVTQTPRYLIKTRGQQVTLSCSPISGHRSVSWYQQTPGQGLQFLFEYFSETQRNKGNFPGRFSGRQFSNSRSEMNVSTLELGDSALYLCASSLVSGGGSEAFFGQGTRLTVV.

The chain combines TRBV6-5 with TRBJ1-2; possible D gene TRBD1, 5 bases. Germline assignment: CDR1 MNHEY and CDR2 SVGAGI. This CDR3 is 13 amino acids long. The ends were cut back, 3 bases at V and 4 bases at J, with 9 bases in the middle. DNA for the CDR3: TGTGCCAGCAGTTATCGCGGGACCTATGGCTACACCTTC. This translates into CASSYRGTYGYTF.

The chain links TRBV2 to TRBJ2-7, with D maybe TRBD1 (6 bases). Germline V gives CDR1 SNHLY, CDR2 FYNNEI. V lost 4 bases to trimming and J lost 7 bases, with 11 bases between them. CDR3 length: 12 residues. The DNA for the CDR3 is TGTGCCAGCAGTGGACAGGTGGGTGAGCAGTACTTC. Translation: CASSGQVGEQYF.

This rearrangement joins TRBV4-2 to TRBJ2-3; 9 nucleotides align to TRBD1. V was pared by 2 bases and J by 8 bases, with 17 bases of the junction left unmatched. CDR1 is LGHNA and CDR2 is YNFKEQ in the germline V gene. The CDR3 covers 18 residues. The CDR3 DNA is TGTGCCAGCAGCCAAAACCTACTCCCGGGACAGGGTAAAGGTACGCAGTATTTT. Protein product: CASSQNLLPGQGKGTQYF.

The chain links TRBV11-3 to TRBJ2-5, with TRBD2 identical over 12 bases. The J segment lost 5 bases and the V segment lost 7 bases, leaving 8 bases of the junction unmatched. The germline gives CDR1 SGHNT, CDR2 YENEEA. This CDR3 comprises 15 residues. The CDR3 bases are TGTGCCAGCACGACGACTAGCGGGGGTTGGGAGACCCAGTACTTC. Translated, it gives CASTTTSGGWETQYF.

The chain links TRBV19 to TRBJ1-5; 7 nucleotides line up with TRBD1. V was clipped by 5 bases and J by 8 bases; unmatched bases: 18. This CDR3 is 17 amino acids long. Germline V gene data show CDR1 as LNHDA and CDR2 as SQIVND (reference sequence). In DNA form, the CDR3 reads TGTGCCAGTAGTCGACAGGGTCTATGGGGACTCGGGGAGCCCCAGCATTTT. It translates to CASSRQGLWGLGEPQHF.

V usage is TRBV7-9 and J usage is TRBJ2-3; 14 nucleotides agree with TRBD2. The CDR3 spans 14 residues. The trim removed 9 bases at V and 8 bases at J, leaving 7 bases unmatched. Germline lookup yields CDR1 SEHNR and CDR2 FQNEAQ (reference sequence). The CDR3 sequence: CASGTSGGGGTQYF. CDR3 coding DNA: TGTGCCAGTGGGACTAGCGGGGGTGGTGGTACGCAGTATTTT.